This T cell receptor (beta chain) was found in a study of Ad26.COV2.S vaccination and SARS-CoV-2 variants. Study summary: The Ad26.COV2.S arm of the COV1001 trial was where the donor was placed.

This clone was detected once. The CDR3 spans 16 residues. CDR1 and CDR2 from the germline V gene are MNHEY and SMNVEV (reference sequence). With 0 bases removed from V and 1 base from J, the gap between germline ends came to 12 bases. Indicated treatment: some 19 received Ad26.COV2.S at low or high dose, single or two shots; 5 received placebo; per-sample allocation not given. Following the first vaccine or placebo injection, samples were taken on day 63. Sequencing used immunoSEQ multiplex PCR; TCRdb keeps in-frame clones, though not all of them. In the table there are under 600,000 clones, roughly nine tenths of which are singletons.

The TCR sequence derives from a person aged 18-60 years who received the Ad26.COV2.S COVID-19 vaccine or a placebo. The specimen was peripheral blood, collected in a trial of Ad26.COV2.S vaccine versus placebo. This rearrangement joins TRBV27 to TRBJ2-5, with D hard to call. The CDR3 reads CASSLSRVLGQETQYF. DNA for the CDR3: TGTGCCAGCAGTTTATCCCGGGTTTTAGGCCAAGAGACCCAGTACTTC.